The T cell receptor (beta chain) described here comes from a study of T cell responses to AZD1222 COVID-19 vaccine. At the level of the study: Pooled in the analysis were second doses at about 4 or about 12 weeks.

Assay used: immunoSEQ multiplex PCR; TCRdb lists only in-frame clones, some missing. This sample has roughly 150,000 clones, with about nine tenths found just once. Concerning this clone itself: The antigen is not known.

Study-level findings and limits: A rise in Spike-specific TCR breadth and depth followed two AZD1222 doses.

Trimming stripped 1 base from V and 4 bases from J, with 14 bases between. The germline CDR1 and CDR2 sequences are SGHRS and YFSETQ. The CDR3 has 15 residues. The clonotype was recovered from an adult in good health. This chain connects TRBV5-1 to TRBJ1-1; possibly TRBD1 for D (6 bases). Sequenced material: peripheral blood, taken on day 0 of AZD1222 vaccination. The CDR3: CASSLSGGAGTEAFF. CDR3 in DNA: TGCGCCAGCAGCTTGTCTGGGGGGGCGGGCACTGAAGCTTTCTTT.